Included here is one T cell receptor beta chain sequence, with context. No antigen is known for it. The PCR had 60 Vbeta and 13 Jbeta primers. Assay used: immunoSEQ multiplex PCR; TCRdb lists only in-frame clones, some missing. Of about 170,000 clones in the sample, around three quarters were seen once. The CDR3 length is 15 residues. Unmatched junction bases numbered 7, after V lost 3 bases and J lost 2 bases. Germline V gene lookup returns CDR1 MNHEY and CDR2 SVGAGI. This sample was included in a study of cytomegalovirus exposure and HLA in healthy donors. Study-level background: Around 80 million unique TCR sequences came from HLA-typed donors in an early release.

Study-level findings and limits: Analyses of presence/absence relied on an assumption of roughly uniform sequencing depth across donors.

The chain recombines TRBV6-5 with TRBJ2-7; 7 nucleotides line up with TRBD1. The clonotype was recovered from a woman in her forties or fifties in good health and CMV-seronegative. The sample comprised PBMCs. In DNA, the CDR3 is TGTGCCAGCAGTTATACAGGGGTCGCCGCCTACGAGCAGTACTTC. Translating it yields CASSYTGVAAYEQYF.